These 3 T cell receptor beta chains were all obtained from the same sample, sequenced in a study of OX40 agonist ivuxolimab in advanced cancers. The assay was immunoSEQ multiplex PCR, and TCRdb's table has in-frame clones only and misses some. Altogether about 95,000 clones are present, about 85% being singletons, with the ten largest covering less than 5%. The specimen comprised CD4+ or CD8+ T cells sorted from blood, sampled in a trial of the OX40 agonist ivuxolimab. These TCRs come from an adult with an advanced solid tumor such as melanoma, head and neck, liver or kidney cancer.

This chain connects TRBV29-1 to TRBJ2-2; TRBD1 matches at 10 bases. The V gene's germline CDR1 is SQVTM and CDR2 ANQGSEA. With 7 bases clipped from V and 6 bases from J, the junction kept 8 bases outside the gene matches. The CDR3 covers 14 residues. CDR3 in DNA: TGCAGCGCCCCGGGACAGGGGATGCCCGGGGAGCTGTTTTTT. As protein: CSAPGQGMPGELFF.

The gene calls are TRBV2 and TRBJ2-1; D might be TRBD1 or TRBD2, each matching 5 bases. Trimming shortened V by 7 bases and J by 4 bases, and 14 bases separated the two germline ends. This CDR3 is built from 14 residues. The germline CDR1 and CDR2 sequences are SNHLY and FYNNEI. The CDR3 region has the DNA TGTGCCAGCATAGGGACCACGAATTACAATGAGCAGTTCTTC. Its protein product is CASIGTTNYNEQFF. Variable domain in full (rest from reference TRBV2 and TRBJ2-1): EPEVTQTPSHQVTQMGQEVILRCVPISNHLYFYWYRQILGQKVEFLVSFYNNEISEKSEIFDDQFSVERPDGSNFTLKIRSTKLEDSAMYFCASIGTTNYNEQFFGPGTRLTVL.

This sequence joins TRBV5-1 and TRBJ2-5; D is possibly TRBD1 (6 bases). The J call may be faulty, since TRBJ2-7 better matches the DNA end. The length of the CDR3 is 14 residues. Germline values: CDR1 SGHRS, CDR2 YFSETQ. As DNA, the CDR3 is TGCGCCAGCAGCTCCGGGACATATCCTTACGAGCAGTACTTC. It specifies CASSSGTYPYEQYF.